The T cell receptor (beta chain) described here comes from a study of Ad26.COV2.S vaccination and SARS-CoV-2 variants. Study findings and constraints: Possibly, TCR breadth and depth analyses underestimated total T cell responses.

TCRdb's table, derived via immunoSEQ multiplex PCR, lists solely in-frame clones and lacks some. The table shows hundreds of thousands of clones, with over 75% occurring only once. Trimming pared 4 bases from V and 2 bases from J, leaving 9 bases between. CDR1 and CDR2 (germline): SQVTM, ANQGSEA. The length of the CDR3 is 13 residues. Treatment reported: 19 received Ad26.COV2.S at low or high dose, single or two shots; five or six received placebo; per-sample allocation not given. Each sample was drawn 63 days after the first injection (of vaccine or placebo). Details on this clone: What it binds is not known.

The source was peripheral blood, collected in a trial of Ad26.COV2.S vaccine versus placebo. The clonotype comes from a person between 18 and 60 years old who received the Ad26.COV2.S COVID-19 vaccine or a placebo. The chain carries TRBV29-1 and TRBJ1-3; weak D call: TRBD1 (6 bases). The CDR3: CSVGSGAGNTIYF. CDR3 sequence (DNA): TGCAGCGTTGGCTCAGGGGCTGGAAACACCATATATTTT.